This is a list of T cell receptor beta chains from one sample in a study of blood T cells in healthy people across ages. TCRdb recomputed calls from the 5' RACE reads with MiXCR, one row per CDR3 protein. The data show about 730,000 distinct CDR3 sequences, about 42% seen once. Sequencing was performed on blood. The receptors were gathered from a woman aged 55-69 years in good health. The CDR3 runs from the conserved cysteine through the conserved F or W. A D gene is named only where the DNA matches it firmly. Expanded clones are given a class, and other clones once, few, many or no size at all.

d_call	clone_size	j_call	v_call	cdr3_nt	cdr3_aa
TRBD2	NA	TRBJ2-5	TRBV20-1	TGCAGTGCTAGACACACTAGCGGACGACAAGAGACCCAGTACTTC	CSARHTSGRQETQYF
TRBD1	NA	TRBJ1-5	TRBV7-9	TGTGCCAGCAGCTCCGACAGGGGGCTGCAGCCCCAGCATTTT	CASSSDRGLQPQHF
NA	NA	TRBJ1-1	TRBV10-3	TGTGCCATCAGTGAGTCTGACAGGAAAAACACTGAAGCTTTCTTT	CAISESDRKNTEAFF
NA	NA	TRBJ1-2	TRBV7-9	TGTGCCAGCAGCTTAGGCGGGACGGCGATAGCCTATGGCTACACCTTC	CASSLGGTAIAYGYTF
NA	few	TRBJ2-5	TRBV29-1	TGCAGCGTCACACAAGAGACCCAGTACTTC	CSVTQETQYF
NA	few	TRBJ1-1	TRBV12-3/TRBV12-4	TGTGCCAGCAGTCGCCCCTGGGGGGACATGGACACTGAAGCTTTCTTT	CASSRPWGDMDTEAFF
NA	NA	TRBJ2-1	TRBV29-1	TGCGCACAGCGCTTTGGGGCGGACGATGAGCAGTTCTTC	CAQRFGADDEQFF
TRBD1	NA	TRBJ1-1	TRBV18	TGTGCCAGCTCACCCATACAGGGGCAGGGGAACACTGAAGCTTTCTTT	CASSPIQGQGNTEAFF
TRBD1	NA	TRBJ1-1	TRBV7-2	TGTGCCAGCAGCACCGGACAGGGAAGGGGCACTGAAGCTTTCTTT	CASSTGQGRGTEAFF
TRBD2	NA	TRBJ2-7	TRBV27	TGTGCCAGCAGTTTATCGGCTAGCGGGGCACCCTACGAGCAGTACTTC	CASSLSASGAPYEQYF
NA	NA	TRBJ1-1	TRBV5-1	TGTGCCAGCAGCCCTCAGACAGGAGGGAACACTGAAGCTTTCTTT	CASSPQTGGNTEAFF
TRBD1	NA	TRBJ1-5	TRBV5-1	TGCGCCAGCAGCTTGGGGACAGGGAGGGGACAGCCCCAGCATTTT	CASSLGTGRGQPQHF
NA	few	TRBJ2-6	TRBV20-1	TGCAGTGCTTACGACAGATTCTCTGGGGCCAACGTCCTGACTTTC	CSAYDRFSGANVLTF
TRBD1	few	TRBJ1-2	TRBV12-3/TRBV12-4	TGTGCCAGCAGAGGCGACAGGGGTGTTGGTGGCTACACCTTC	CASRGDRGVGGYTF
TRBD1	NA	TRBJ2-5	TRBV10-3	TGTGCCATCAGTGAGTCGAACCAGGGACAGCAAGAGACCCAGTACTTC	CAISESNQGQQETQYF
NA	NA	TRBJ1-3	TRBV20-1	TGCAGTGCTGGGGGGCACTCTGGAAACACCATATATTTT	CSAGGHSGNTIYF
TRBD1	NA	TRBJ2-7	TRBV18	TGTGCCAGCTCACCGATGGGACAGGGCAGGAACGAGCAGTACTTC	CASSPMGQGRNEQYF